This T cell receptor beta chain was sequenced for a study of T-cell memory formation after mild COVID-19. Regarding the study as a whole: Clones contracting day 15 to 85 were balanced CD4/CD8; later expanders leaned CD4+. SARS-CoV-2 specificity was not confirmed for second-wave clones peaking on day 37.

V was trimmed by 3 bases and J by 3 bases, leaving 12 bases between them. The CDR3 loop spans 15 amino acids. The germline gives CDR1 KGHDR, CDR2 SFDVKD. TCRdb called the 5' RACE reads again in MiXCR, with one record for every CDR3 protein. The data show approximately 240,000 distinct CDR3 sequences, about 17% seen once. The table lists this clonotype with a few counts. Its antigen is not identified. The origin of this receptor is a man in his late teens or twenties who had mild COVID-19 (a few samples of this study predate the infection). Cell type and time point are not known. Specimen: PBMCs or a T cell subset sorted from them (not recorded which). V gene TRBV24-1 combines with J gene TRBJ2-3; possibly TRBD1 for D (5 bases). The CDR3 reads CATSDIQGWTDTQYF. The CDR3 region has the DNA TGTGCCACCAGTGATATCCAGGGTTGGACAGATACGCAGTATTTT.